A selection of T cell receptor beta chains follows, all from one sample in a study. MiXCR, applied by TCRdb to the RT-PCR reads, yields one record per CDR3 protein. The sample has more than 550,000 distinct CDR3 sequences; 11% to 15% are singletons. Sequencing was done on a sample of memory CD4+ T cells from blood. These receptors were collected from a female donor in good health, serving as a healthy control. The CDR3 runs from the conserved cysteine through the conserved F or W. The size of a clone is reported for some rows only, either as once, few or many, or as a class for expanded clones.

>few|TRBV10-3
CAISEGGAHQPQHF
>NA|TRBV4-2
CASSLKLDTQYF
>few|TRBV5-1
CASSSASSGSLYEQYF
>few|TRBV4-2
CASSKYSGSGETQYF
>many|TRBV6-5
CASRQSGRYGYTF
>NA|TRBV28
CASSADSYNEELFF
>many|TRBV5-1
CASSSRGLETQYF
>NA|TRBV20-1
CSARDHTNYGYTF
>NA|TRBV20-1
CSARDPGASGRAYNEQFF
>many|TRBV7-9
CASSPGGVEDIQYF
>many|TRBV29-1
CSGGYNEQFF
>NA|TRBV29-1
CSVVAGEQYF
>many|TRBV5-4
CASSFKRGTDTQYF
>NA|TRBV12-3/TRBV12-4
CASARATGELFF
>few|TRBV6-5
CASSSPAGGQHF
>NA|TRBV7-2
CASSSRAGTGNYGYTF
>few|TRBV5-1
CASSLGLPETQYF
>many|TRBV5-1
CASSLAGFLETQYF
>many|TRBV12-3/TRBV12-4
CASSLFGYEQFF
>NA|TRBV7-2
CAITAGDYGYTF
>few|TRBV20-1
CSARFAQGNAEAFF
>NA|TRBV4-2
CASSQGGWRFLTEAFF
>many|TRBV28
CASSIISGGSYNEQFF
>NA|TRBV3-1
CASSRLQGAGQPQHF
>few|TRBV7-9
CASSFGQGIPYTF
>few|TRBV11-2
CASSLVEKRGTPPTDTQYF